These 2 T cell receptor beta chains originate from one sample sequenced in a study of shared clonotypes between healthy human individuals. Some clones are missing from TCRdb's copy, which holds only in-frame ones; the method was immunoSEQ multiplex PCR. The table shows about a million clones, with approximately 76% occurring only once. Sequenced: memory CD4+ T cells sorted from blood. The sample's subset: CD45RA-negative fraction. Source of these receptors: a man in his late teens or twenties in good health.

The chain recombines TRBV28 with TRBJ2-7, with TRBD1 identical over 11 bases. From germline, CDR1 is MDHEN and CDR2 SYDVKM. This CDR3 comprises 16 residues. Trimming took 5 bases from V and 6 from J; bases not matched to a gene: 12. The CDR3 nucleotides read TGTGCCAGCAGTGCCCCCAAGGACAGGGGGCGCTTCGAGCAGTACTTC. The encoded protein is CASSAPKDRGRFEQYF.

The chain uses TRBV7-9 and TRBJ1-1; possible D gene TRBD1, 6 bases. Trimming removed 5 bases at V and 8 bases at J, with 21 bases between. Germline CDR1 SEHNR, CDR2 FQNEAQ (reference sequence). The CDR3 runs to 15 residues. The CDR3 loop is CASSEMSSTGGEAFF. Written as DNA, the CDR3 is TGTGCCAGCAGCGAAATGTCCTCAACGGGGGGCGAAGCTTTCTTT.